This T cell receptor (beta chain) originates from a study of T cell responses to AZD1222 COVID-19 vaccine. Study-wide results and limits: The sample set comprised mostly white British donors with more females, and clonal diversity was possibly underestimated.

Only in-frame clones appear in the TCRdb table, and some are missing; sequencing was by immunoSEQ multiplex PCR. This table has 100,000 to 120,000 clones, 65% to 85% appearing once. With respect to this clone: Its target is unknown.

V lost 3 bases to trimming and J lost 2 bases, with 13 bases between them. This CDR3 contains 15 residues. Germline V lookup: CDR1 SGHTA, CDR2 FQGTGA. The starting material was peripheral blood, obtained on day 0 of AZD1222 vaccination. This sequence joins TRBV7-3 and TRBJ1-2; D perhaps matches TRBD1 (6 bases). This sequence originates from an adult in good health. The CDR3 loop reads CASSLGGTKNYGYTF. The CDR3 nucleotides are TGTGCCAGCAGCTTGGGTGGGACAAAAAACTATGGCTACACCTTC.